This T cell receptor beta chain derives from a study of T cells expressing NK-cell markers (dated by TCRdb to 2019 to 2021). About the study as a whole: Eight or nine donors provided sorted CD3+CD56+NKG2C+, CD3+CD56+NKG2C- and CD3+CD56-NKG2C+ T-cell subsets, whose TCR beta-chain repertoires were profiled. Among the eight sequenced donors, only one was HCMV-seronegative, while the other seven were HCMV-seropositive. Randomly selected healthy volunteers, three men and five women, were used as the eight sequenced donors. Sequencing of the libraries produced 2 x 150 bp reads on Illumina HiSeq 2000/2500, MiSeq or NextSeq.

HCMV-specific IgG was detected in serum with a commercial ELISA kit to determine HCMV serostatus. Peripheral blood mononuclear cells were isolated from blood by Ficoll density gradient centrifugation. The research as a whole found: Whether the expanded NKG2C-expressing T cell clones were specific for HCMV antigens was left unclear. For 5 or 6 donors, the dominant CD3+CD56+NKG2C+ clonotypes were among the top 10 CD8+ clonotypes and accounted for roughly 1.0-7.5% of CD8+ T cells. Those dominant clonotypes were again the most abundant among CD3+CD56-NKG2C+ cells in a few donors, at about 25-65%.

The run used an Illumina HiSeq 2000. 5'RACE template switching, by which a universal primer site and unique molecular identifiers were added, was used to make TCR beta cDNA libraries. cDNA synthesis was primed from the TCR beta constant segment, followed by two successive PCR amplification steps. The authors' analysis ran thus. Reads were demultiplexed and grouped by UMI with MIGEC, and clonotypes were assembled and quantified with MiTCR. To exclude erroneous sequences, only TCR cDNA sequences supported by at least two reads were retained. The tcR package was used for downstream repertoire analysis, and clonotypes were matched across fractions by CDR3 nucleotide sequence plus V segment. Antigen specificity was annotated against VDJdb with VDJmatch, allowing one amino acid substitution in CDR3. TCRdb reprocessed the raw reads; every CDR3 protein sequence is a single record, and DNA is not supplied. The V and J calls, along with clone size, are taken from TCRdb and not from the paper's own processing. This sample's table contains 500,000 or so distinct CDR3 sequences. Of the sample, 3.5% to 4.5% is held by the ten largest clones.

A remark on this clonotype: What antigen it recognizes has not been identified.

Looking up the germline V gene yields CDR1 MNHEY and CDR2 SVGAGI. From cysteine to phenylalanine, the CDR3 is 14 amino acids long. The DNA is unrecorded. The clonotype comes from a man between 18 and 35 years old in good health. Donor details come from another sample of the same person, matched by shared clones. The chain uses TRBV6-5 and TRBJ2-7; TCRdb's D call, TRBD1, is unchecked because there is no DNA. Sequenced input: blood T cells: a sorted CD56 or NKG2C T cell subset, CD4+ or CD8+ T cells, or bulk PBMC T cells (not recorded which). The CDR3 amino acid sequence is: CASSTGTGAYEQYF.